This T cell receptor beta chain stems from a study of T cell clonality in common variable immunodeficiency. Overall study results and limits: Repertoire-complication correlations in CVID were limited by patient heterogeneity. Common variable immunodeficiency TCR beta sequences reportedly had fewer deletions and N-nucleotide insertions.

V lost 8 bases to trimming and J lost 2 bases; unmatched junction nucleotides: 4. CDR1 LNHDA and CDR2 SQIVND come from the germline V gene (reference sequence). CDR3 length equals 13 residues. Donors gave 5 to 8 ml heparinized peripheral whole blood. Points on this clone: Antigen specificity is unknown. From the germline J gene comes the end of the CDR3, since the read stops 3 residues before it.

The method was immunoSEQ multiplex PCR; TCRdb's version includes in-frame clones alone and lacks a portion of them. The sample yields about 20,000 clones, without any singletons. This sequence originates from a human donor with common variable immunodeficiency. Sequenced: peripheral blood mononuclear cells. This sequence joins TRBV19 and TRBJ2-3; 7 positions match TRBD2. The CDR3 protein is CASGDYVTDTQYF. Partial CDR3 DNA: TGTGCCAGTGGGGACTACGTCACAGATACG.